This TCR beta chain emerged from a study of CD8+CD57+ T cells in acquired aplastic anemia. The germline CDR1 and CDR2 sequences are MNHEY and SVGAGI. V lost 3 bases, J lost 0 bases, and 5 bases stayed unmatched. The CDR3 runs 16 residues. Profiling of TCR beta VDJ combinations and CDR3 sequences used genomic DNA as template. TCRdb processed the reads anew with MiXCR; each CDR3 protein has one entry. This table has some 140,000 distinct CDR3 sequences, 41% appearing once. This clonotype has only a few counts. Sequenced input: sorted CD4+, CD8+, or CD8+CD57+ T cells (not recorded which) from PBMCs. The chain combines TRBV6-5 with TRBJ2-7, with TRBD2 matching 10 bases. The clonotype comes from a human donor in good health, serving as a control. The CDR3 DNA reads as TGTGCCAGCAGTTATCCCCCTAGCGGGAGCTCCTACGAGCAGTACTTC. It is translated as CASSYPPSGSSYEQYF.